The subject of this entry is one TCR beta chain. Its antigen is not known. The sample comes from a study of T cells expressing NK-cell markers. Study overall: Sorted CD3+CD56-NKG2C+, CD3+CD56+NKG2C- and CD3+CD56+NKG2C+ T cells were the source of the TCR beta repertoires. Most of the eight sequenced donors were HCMV-seropositive; one was seronegative. Points from the study as a whole: The dominant NKG2C+ clonotypes represented about 1.0-8% of CD8+ T cells in six donors.

The authors generated TCR beta cDNA through 5'RACE template switching with UMIs. With the 5' RACE reads reprocessed, TCRdb shows one record per CDR3 protein and no DNA. This sample lists about 450,000 distinct CDR3 sequences; its ten largest clones have 7.3%. This CDR3 comprises 15 residues. From germline, CDR1 is SGHRS and CDR2 YFSETQ. Source material: blood T cells: a sorted CD56 or NKG2C T cell subset, CD4+ or CD8+ T cells, or bulk PBMC T cells (not recorded which). The receptor comes from a woman between 18 and 70 years old in good health. The chain links TRBV5-1 to TRBJ1-4; the TCRdb call, TRBD1, lacks DNA for checking. The CDR3: CASSSSGATNEKLFF. Drawing the rest from reference TRBV5-1 and TRBJ1-4, the complete variable domain is KAGVTQTPRYLIKTRGQQVTLSCSPISGHRSVSWYQQTPGQGLQFLFEYFSETQRNKGNFPGRFSGRQFSNSRSEMNVSTLELGDSALYLCASSSSGATNEKLFFGSGTQLSVL.